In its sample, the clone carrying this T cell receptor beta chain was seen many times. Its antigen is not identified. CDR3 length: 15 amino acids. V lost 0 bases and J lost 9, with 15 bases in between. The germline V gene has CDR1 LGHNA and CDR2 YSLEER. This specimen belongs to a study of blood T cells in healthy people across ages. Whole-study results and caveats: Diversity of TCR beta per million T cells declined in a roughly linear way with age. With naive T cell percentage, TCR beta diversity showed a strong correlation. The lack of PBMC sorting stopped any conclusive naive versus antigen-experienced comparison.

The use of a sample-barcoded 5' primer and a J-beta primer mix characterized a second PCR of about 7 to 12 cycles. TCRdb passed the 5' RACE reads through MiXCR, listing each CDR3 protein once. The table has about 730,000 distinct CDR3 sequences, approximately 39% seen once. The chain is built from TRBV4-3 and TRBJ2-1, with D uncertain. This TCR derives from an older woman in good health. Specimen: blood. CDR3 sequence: CASSQDGPRQSEQFF. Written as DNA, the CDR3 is TGCGCCAGCAGCCAAGATGGGCCCCGTCAGAGTGAGCAGTTCTTC.